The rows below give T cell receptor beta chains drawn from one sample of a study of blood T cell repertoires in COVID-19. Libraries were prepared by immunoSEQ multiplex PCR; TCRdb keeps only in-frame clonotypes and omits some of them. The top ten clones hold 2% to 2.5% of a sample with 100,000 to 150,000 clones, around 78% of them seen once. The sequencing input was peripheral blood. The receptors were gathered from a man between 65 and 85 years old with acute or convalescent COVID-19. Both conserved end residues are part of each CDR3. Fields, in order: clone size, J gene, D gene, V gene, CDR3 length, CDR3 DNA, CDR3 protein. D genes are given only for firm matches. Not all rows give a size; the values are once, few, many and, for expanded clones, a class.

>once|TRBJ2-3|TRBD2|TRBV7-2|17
TGTGCCAGCAGCTCCGGGACTAGCGGGGTTGGAACAGATACGCAGTATTTT
CASSSGTSGVGTDTQYF
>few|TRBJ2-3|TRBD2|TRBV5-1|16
TGCGCCAGCAGCGGAGGTAGCGGGGGAGTCACAGATACGCAGTATTTT
CASSGGSGGVTDTQYF
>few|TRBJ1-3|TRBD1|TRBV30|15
TGTGCCTGGAGTCACGGGACAGTCGCTGGAAACACCATATATTTT
CAWSHGTVAGNTIYF
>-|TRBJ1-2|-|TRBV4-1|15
TGCGCCAGCAGCCAAGATGTCCAGGACAGCTATGGCTACACCTTC
CASSQDVQDSYGYTF
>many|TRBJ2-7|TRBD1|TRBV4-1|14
TGCGCCAGCAGCCACACGGACAGGCCCTACGAGCAGTACTTC
CASSHTDRPYEQYF
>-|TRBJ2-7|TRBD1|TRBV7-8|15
TGTGCCAGCAGCTCAACAGGGGGCGCGTCCTACGAGCAGTACTTC
CASSSTGGASYEQYF
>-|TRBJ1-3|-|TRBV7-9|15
TGTGCCAGCAGCGCAGGGGCCTCGGGTGGAAACACCATATATTTT
CASSAGASGGNTIYF
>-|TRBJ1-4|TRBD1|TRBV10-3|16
TGTGCCATCAGTAAGGACAGGACAGCAACTAATGAAAAACTGTTTTTT
CAISKDRTATNEKLFF
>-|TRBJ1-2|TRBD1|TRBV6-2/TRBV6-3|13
TGTGCCAGCAGTCGACAGGGGCGCTATGGCTACACCTTC
CASSRQGRYGYTF
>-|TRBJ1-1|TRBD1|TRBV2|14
TGTGCCAGCCGAAGGGACAGACTGAACACTGAAGCTTTCTTT
CASRRDRLNTEAFF
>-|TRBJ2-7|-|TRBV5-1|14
TGCGCCAGCAGTTTTCGGGGGAGCTCCTACGAGCAGTACTTC
CASSFRGSSYEQYF
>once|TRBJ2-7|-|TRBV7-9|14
TGTGCCAGCAGCCCGTACAGGGTGGGCTACGAGCAGTACTTC
CASSPYRVGYEQYF